This T cell receptor (beta chain) is from a study of shared clonotypes between healthy human individuals. Study context: Plates per donor: three CD4 naive, three CD4 memory, two CD8 naive, one CD8 memory.

TCRdb keeps only in-frame clones here, not all; method: immunoSEQ multiplex PCR. The table lists about 2.5 million clones, about 90% of them singletons. Germline CDR1 KGHSH, CDR2 LQKENI. This CDR3 is built from 14 residues. Deletions cut 1 base from V and 1 base from J, with 7 bases between. Material: naive CD4+ T cells from PBMCs. Subset here: CD45RA+ positively selected. This TCR was sampled from a man aged 18 to 35 in good health. Some clones in this sample may be carry-over from other donors' samples. J is TRBJ1-1 and V is TRBV18; D gene unclear. CDR3 residues: CASSPRPQNTEAFF. The CDR3 region has the DNA TGTGCCAGCTCACCACGGCCGCAGAACACTGAAGCTTTCTTT.